The clone carrying this T cell receptor beta chain has ten or more counts. What it binds is not known. The data are from a study of OX40 agonist ivuxolimab in advanced cancers. Across the whole study: Every 2 weeks, ivuxolimab was infused into the patients intravenously at between 0.01 and 10 mg/kg. Dose-escalation patients' cancers were hepatocellular carcinoma, melanoma, renal cell or head and neck cancer. Study-wide results and limits: Mean expanded clone counts were higher in CD8+ than CD4+ T cells.

Assay used: immunoSEQ multiplex PCR; TCRdb lists only in-frame clones, some missing. This sample has about 70,000 clones, with roughly three quarters found just once. CDR1 and CDR2 (germline): SGHDT, YYEEEE. The CDR3 runs to 14 residues. V gave up 1 base and J gave up 8 bases, with 15 bases separating them. This chain connects TRBV5-6 to TRBJ1-1; D remains unclear. The sequence derives from an adult with an advanced solid tumor such as melanoma, head and neck, liver or kidney cancer. This material consisted of CD4+ or CD8+ T cells sorted from blood, taken in a trial of the OX40 agonist ivuxolimab. CDR3 loop: CASSLRADLLEAFF. Here the CDR3 DNA reads TGTGCCAGCAGCTTGCGGGCAGACCTTTTAGAAGCTTTCTTT.